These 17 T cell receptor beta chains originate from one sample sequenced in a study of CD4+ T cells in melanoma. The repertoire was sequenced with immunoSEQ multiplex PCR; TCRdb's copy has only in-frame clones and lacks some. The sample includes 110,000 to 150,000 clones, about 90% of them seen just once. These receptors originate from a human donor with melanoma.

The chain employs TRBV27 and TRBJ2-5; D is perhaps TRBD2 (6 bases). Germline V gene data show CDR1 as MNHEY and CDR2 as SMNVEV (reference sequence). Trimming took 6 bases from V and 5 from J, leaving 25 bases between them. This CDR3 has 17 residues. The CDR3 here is CASSSSGLATFAETQYF. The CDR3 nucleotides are TGTGCCAGCAGCAGTTCGGGGCTAGCGACTTTTGCGGAGACCCAGTACTTC.

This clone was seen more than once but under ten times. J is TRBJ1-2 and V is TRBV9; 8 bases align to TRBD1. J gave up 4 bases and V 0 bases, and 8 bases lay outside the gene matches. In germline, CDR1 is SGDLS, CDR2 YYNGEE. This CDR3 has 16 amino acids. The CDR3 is CASSVDDRGVSYGYTF. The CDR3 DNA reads TGTGCCAGCAGCGTAGACGACAGGGGCGTATCCTATGGCTACACCTTC.

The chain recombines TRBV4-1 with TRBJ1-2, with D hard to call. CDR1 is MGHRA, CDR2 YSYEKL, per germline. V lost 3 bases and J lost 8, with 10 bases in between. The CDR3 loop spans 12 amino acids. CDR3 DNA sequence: TGCGCCAGCAGCCATAACACGGGGGGCTACACCTTC. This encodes CASSHNTGGYTF.

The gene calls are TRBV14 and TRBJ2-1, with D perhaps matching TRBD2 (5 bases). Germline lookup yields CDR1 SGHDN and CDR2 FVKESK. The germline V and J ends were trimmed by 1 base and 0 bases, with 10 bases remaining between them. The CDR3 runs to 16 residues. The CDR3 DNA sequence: TGTGCCAGCAGCCAAGTTTCGGGGAGCTCCTACAATGAGCAGTTCTTC. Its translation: CASSQVSGSSYNEQFF.

The CDR3 sequence: CASSSRGRTDPQYF. The CDR3 coding sequence is TGTGCCAGCAGTTCCAGGGGGCGGACAGATCCGCAGTACTTC. The chain is built from TRBV2 and TRBJ2-7; 8 positions agree with TRBD1. Germline assignment: CDR1 SNHLY and CDR2 FYNNEI. V was clipped by 5 bases and J by 9 bases; unmatched bases: 12. The CDR3 loop spans 14 amino acids.

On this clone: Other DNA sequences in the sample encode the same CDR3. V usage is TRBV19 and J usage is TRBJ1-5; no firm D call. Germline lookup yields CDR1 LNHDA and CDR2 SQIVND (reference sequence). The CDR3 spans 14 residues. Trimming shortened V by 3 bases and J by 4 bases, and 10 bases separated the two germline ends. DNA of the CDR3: TGTGCCAGTAGTATCCCGGGTAGTAATCAGCCCCAGCATTTT. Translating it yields CASSIPGSNQPQHF.

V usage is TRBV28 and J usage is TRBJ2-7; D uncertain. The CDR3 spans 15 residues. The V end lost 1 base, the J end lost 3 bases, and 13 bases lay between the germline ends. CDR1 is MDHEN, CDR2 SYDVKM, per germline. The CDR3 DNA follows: TGTGCCAGCAGTTTATTTCAGTCCATTAACTACGAGCAGTACTTC. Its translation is CASSLFQSINYEQYF.

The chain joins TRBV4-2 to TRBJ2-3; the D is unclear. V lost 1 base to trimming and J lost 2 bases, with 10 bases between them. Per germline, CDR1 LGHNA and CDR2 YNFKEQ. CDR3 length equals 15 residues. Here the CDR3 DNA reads TGTGCCAGCAGCCAAGCGTTTGAGGACACAGATACGCAGTATTTT. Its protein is CASSQAFEDTDTQYF.

CDR3 amino acids: CASRRDANYGYTF. For the CDR3, the DNA is TGTGCCAGCAGGCGGGACGCGAACTATGGCTACACCTTC. This rearrangement joins TRBV6-5 to TRBJ1-2; TRBD1 is a possible D gene (5 bases). From germline, CDR1 is MNHEY and CDR2 SVGAGI. CDR3 length equals 13 residues. Trimming removed 6 bases at V and 2 bases at J, with 10 bases between.

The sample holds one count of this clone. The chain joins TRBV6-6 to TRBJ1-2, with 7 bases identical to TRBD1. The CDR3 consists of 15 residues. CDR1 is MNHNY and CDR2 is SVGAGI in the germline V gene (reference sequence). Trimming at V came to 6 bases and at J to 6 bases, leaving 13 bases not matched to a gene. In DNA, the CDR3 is TGTGCCAGCAGCCCCCCTTCCGGGACAGCTAATGGCTACACCTTC. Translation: CASSPPSGTANGYTF.

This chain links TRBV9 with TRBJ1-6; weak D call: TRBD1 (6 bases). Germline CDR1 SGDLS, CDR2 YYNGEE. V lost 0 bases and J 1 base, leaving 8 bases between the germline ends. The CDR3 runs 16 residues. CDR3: CASSVEGGSYNSPLHF. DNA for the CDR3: TGTGCCAGCAGCGTAGAGGGGGGATCCTATAATTCACCCCTCCACTTT.

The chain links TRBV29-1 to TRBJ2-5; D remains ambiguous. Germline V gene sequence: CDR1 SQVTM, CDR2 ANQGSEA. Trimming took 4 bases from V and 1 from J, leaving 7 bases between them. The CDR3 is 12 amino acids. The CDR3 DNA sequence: TGCAGCGTTGCGCTAATCCAAGAGACCCAGTACTTC. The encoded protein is CSVALIQETQYF.

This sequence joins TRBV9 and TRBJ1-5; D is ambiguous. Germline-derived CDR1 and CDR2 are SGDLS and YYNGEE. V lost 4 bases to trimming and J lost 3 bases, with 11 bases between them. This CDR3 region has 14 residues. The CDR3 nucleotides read TGTGCCAGCAGCCGTGGTCCGTCCAATCAGCCCCAGCATTTT. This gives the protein CASSRGPSNQPQHF.

CDR3 protein: CSVVSWRGGDTEAFF. The DNA of the CDR3 is TGCAGCGTTGTCAGTTGGAGAGGGGGAGACACTGAAGCTTTCTTT. J is TRBJ1-1 and V is TRBV29-1; a possible D gene is TRBD1 (6 bases). The CDR3 loop spans 15 amino acids. The germline V gene has CDR1 SQVTM and CDR2 ANQGSEA. V lost 4 bases and J lost 3, with 18 bases in between.

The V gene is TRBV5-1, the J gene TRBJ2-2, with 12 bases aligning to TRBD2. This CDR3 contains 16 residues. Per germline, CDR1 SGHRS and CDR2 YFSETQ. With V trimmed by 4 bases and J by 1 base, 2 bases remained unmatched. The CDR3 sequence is CASSAGLAGNTGELFF. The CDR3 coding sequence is TGCGCCAGCAGCGCGGGACTAGCGGGGAACACCGGGGAGCTGTTTTTT.

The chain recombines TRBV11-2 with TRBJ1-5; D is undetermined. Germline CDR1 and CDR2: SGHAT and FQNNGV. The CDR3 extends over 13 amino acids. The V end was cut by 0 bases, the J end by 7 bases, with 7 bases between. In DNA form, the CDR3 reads TGTGCCAGCAGCTTAGATTCGCGGCAGCCCCAGCATTTT. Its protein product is CASSLDSRQPQHF.

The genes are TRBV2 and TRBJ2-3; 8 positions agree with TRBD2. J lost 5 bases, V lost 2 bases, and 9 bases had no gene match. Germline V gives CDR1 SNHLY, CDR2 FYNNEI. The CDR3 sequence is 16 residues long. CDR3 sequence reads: CASSERAGGPRDTQYF. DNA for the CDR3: TGTGCCAGCAGTGAACGGGCGGGGGGCCCCCGAGATACGCAGTATTTT.